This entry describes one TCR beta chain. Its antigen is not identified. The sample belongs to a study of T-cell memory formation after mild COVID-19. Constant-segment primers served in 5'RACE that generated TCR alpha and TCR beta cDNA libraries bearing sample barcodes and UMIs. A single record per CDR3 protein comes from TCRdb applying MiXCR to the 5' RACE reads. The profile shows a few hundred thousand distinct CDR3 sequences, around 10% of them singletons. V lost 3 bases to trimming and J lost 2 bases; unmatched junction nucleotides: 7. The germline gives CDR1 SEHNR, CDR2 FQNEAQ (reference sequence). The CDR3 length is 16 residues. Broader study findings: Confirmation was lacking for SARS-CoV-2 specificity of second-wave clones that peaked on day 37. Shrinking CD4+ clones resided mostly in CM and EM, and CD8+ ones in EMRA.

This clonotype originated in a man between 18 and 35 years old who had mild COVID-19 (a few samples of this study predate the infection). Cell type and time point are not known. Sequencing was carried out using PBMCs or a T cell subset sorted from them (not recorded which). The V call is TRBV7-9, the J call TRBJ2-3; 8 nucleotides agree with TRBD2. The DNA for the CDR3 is TGTGCCAGCAGCTTCCCACCGGGGGGGAACACAGATACGCAGTATTTT. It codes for CASSFPPGGNTDTQYF.